This T cell receptor (beta chain) came from a study of shared clonotypes between healthy human individuals. Study findings and constraints: Generation probabilities were higher for clonotypes shared across all four sorted-subset donors than for unshared ones. It was expected that sequencing depth would affect clonotype sharing among donors.

Comment on this clone: As yet, its antigen is unknown.

The V segment lost 6 bases and the J segment 12 bases; nucleotides outside the gene matches: 4. The V gene's germline CDR1 is MNHEY and CDR2 SVGAGI. The CDR3 length is 11 residues. Running of the assay took place at deep level. The input for sorted-subset replicate PCRs was around 0.2 ug DNA, tens of thousands of T cell genomes. Clones were sequenced by immunoSEQ multiplex PCR, and TCRdb holds only the in-frame ones, with some missing. The sample lists more than 600,000 clones, about 90% occurring once. Naive CD8 cells were CD45RO-negative, positively selected for CCR7, excluding terminally differentiated effector memory CD45RA+ cells.

The specimen sequenced was naive CD8+ T cells sorted from blood. This sequence joins TRBV6-5 and TRBJ2-1; 8 bases fit TRBD1. The TCR comes from a man aged 30-40 years in good health. DNA for the CDR3: TGTGCCAGCAGCCCTGGACAGGGGCAGTTCTTC. Protein product: CASSPGQGQFF.